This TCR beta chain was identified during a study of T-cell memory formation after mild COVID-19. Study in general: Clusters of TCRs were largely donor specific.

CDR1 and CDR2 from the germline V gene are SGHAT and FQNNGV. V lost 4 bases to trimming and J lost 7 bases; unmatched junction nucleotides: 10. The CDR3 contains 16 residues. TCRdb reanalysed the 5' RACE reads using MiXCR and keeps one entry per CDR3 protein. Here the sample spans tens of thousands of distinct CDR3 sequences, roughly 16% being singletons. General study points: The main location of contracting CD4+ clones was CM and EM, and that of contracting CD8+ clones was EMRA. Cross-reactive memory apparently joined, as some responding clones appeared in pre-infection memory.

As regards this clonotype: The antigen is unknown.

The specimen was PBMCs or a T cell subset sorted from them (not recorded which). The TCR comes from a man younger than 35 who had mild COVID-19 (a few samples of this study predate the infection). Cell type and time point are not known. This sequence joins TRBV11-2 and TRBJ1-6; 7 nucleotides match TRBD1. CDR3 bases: TGTGCCAGCAGCTCGGACAGGACCGCTAAAAATTCACCCCTCCACTTT. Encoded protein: CASSSDRTAKNSPLHF.